This TCR beta chain appears in the sequencing data of a study of T cell clonality in common variable immunodeficiency. Assay used: immunoSEQ multiplex PCR; TCRdb lists only in-frame clones, some missing. The sample contains 75,000 to 85,000 clones, none of them singletons. Both groups were predominantly of Caucasian heritage. Donors gave 5 to 8 ml heparinized peripheral whole blood. The germline CDR1 and CDR2 sequences are DFQATT and SNEGSKA (reference sequence). The CDR3 totals 14 residues. Findings of the study overall: Patient heterogeneity in the CVID cohort limited correlations between repertoire features and clinical complications. Fewer TCRbeta clones were shared among CVID subjects than controls.

Many counts were recorded for this clone. Antigen specificity is unknown. The read ends 3 residues early relative to the CDR3; the germline J gene fills the gap. The clonotype originates from a person aged 18 to 75 in good health. Sequenced: peripheral blood mononuclear cells. V gene TRBV20-1 combines with J gene TRBJ1-2; TRBD1 aligns across 8 bases. The DNA read from the CDR3 is TGCAGTGCCCGCGACCCGGACAGGGACCTCGGC. Translating it yields CSARDPDRDLG. The complete CDR3 protein is CSARDPDRDLGYTF.